These 26 T cell receptor beta chains share one sample of origin, sequenced in a study of T cells after yellow fever vaccination. TCRdb processed the 5' RACE reads anew with MiXCR; each CDR3 protein has one entry. There are approximately 160,000 distinct CDR3 sequences in the sample; approximately 6% occur only once, and roughly 3% lies in the top ten. The sample in question was CD4+ T cells sorted from PBMCs, obtained on the day of the first yellow fever vaccination. The receptors were sampled from a man in his late teens or twenties who received the YFV17D yellow fever vaccine.

This clonotype was observed many times. V is TRBV6-2 or TRBV6-3 and J is TRBJ1-1; D call uncertain. CDR3 length: 14 residues. V was cut by 5 bases and J by 5 bases, with 15 bases left in between. Germline-derived CDR1 and CDR2 are MNHEY and SVGEGT. The CDR3 DNA is TGTGCCAGCAGTCCGACCCGGGAGAGGACTGAAGCTTTCTTT. This encodes CASSPTRERTEAFF.

This clonotype was detected many times. The chain employs TRBV28 and TRBJ2-5; 9 nucleotides agree with TRBD2. V was clipped by 6 bases and J by 6 bases; unmatched bases: 11. The CDR3 contains 15 residues. The germline CDR1 and CDR2 sequences are MDHEN and SYDVKM. CDR3 nucleotide sequence: TGTGCCAGCAGCCGCGGGGGGGCCGAGTCGAAGACCCAGTACTTC. It specifies CASSRGGAESKTQYF. The whole variable domain, remainder taken from reference TRBV28 and TRBJ2-5, is DVKVTQSSRYLVKRTGEKVFLECVQDMDHENMFWYRQDPGLGLRLIYFSYDVKMKEKGDIPEGYSVSREKKERFSLILESASTNQTSMYLCASSRGGAESKTQYFGPGTRLLVL.

This clonotype was detected a few times. The genes are TRBV10-3 and TRBJ1-2; TRBD1 aligns across 9 bases. Per germline, CDR1 ENHRY and CDR2 SYGVKD. Unmatched junction bases numbered 12, after V lost 11 bases and J lost 8 bases. CDR3 size: 13 residues. The CDR3 is CAYRDRDLSGYTF. The DNA of the CDR3 is TGTGCCTATAGGGACAGGGATTTGTCGGGCTACACCTTC.

This clonotype was picked up a small number of times. The chain uses TRBV7-6 and TRBJ1-4; D perhaps matches TRBD1 (5 bases). CDR1 and CDR2 (germline): SGHVS, FNYEAQ. CDR3 size: 15 residues. Trimming cost V 5 bases and J 10 bases, with 20 bases left between them. The CDR3: CASSLEPGPEGKLFF. The DNA of the CDR3 is TGTGCCAGCAGCCTTGAACCGGGGCCGGAGGGAAAACTGTTTTTT.

This rearrangement joins TRBV5-1 to TRBJ1-1, with 12 bases that match TRBD1. This CDR3 contains 16 residues. The germline V gene encodes CDR1 SGHRS and CDR2 YFSETQ. The V segment lost 3 bases and the J segment 4 bases; nucleotides outside the gene matches: 7. For the CDR3, the DNA is TGCGCCAGCAGCTGGCGGGGACAGGGGGCTGGCACTGAAGCTTTCTTT. Residues: CASSWRGQGAGTEAFF.

The table lists this clonotype with many counts. The rearrangement links TRBV5-1 to TRBJ2-1, with 14 nucleotides matching TRBD2. Germline lookup yields CDR1 SGHRS and CDR2 YFSETQ. This CDR3 contains 15 residues. Trimming at V came to 4 bases and at J to 7 bases, leaving 4 bases not matched to a gene. The CDR3 loop is CASSLTSGGENEQFF. The DNA of the CDR3 is TGCGCCAGCAGCCTGACTAGCGGGGGGGAGAATGAGCAGTTCTTC.

The sample holds many counts of this clonotype. The V gene is TRBV5-1, the J gene TRBJ1-4; no clear D. The V gene lost 0 bases and the J gene lost 12 bases, with 18 bases spanning the gap. CDR1 SGHRS and CDR2 YFSETQ come from the germline V gene. The CDR3 is made up of 15 amino acids. CDR3 protein: CASSLVGPPLAELFF. CDR3 DNA sequence: TGCGCCAGCAGCTTGGTCGGCCCGCCGTTAGCGGAACTGTTTTTT.

This clonotype was observed at least ten times. The genes are TRBV7-2 and TRBJ2-5, with 9 nucleotides matching TRBD2. V was pared by 5 bases and J by 5 bases, with 6 bases of the junction left unmatched. Germline CDR1 SGHTA, CDR2 FQGNSA. This CDR3 is built from 14 residues. CDR3 in DNA: TGTGCCAGCAGCACCGGACTAGCGTATGAGACCCAGTACTTC. Its translation: CASSTGLAYETQYF.

This clonotype was detected only a few times. The rearrangement uses TRBV6-5 and TRBJ2-2; tentative D call: TRBD1 (5 bases). Germline V lookup: CDR1 MNHEY, CDR2 SVGAGI. This CDR3 contains 17 residues. V dropped 7 bases and J dropped 6 bases, with 24 bases sitting between them. The CDR3 region has the DNA TGTGCCAGCACCAGGTCTTCGTTCGGCGAAGGGGCCGGGGAGCTGTTTTTT. Residues: CASTRSSFGEGAGELFF.

The sample holds a few counts of this clonotype. V usage is TRBV7-9 and J usage is TRBJ2-1, with D unresolved. This CDR3 spans 13 amino acids. V was trimmed by 3 bases and J by 8 bases, leaving 11 bases between them. Germline-derived CDR1 and CDR2 are SEHNR and FQNEAQ (reference sequence). CDR3 region: CASSFLGRDEQFF. DNA for the CDR3: TGTGCCAGCAGCTTCCTGGGTCGGGATGAGCAGTTCTTC.

This clonotype was detected many times. The chain carries TRBV25-1 and TRBJ1-5, with D perhaps matching TRBD1 (5 bases). Trimming took 6 bases from V and 0 from J, leaving 9 bases between them. CDR1 MGHDK and CDR2 SYGVNS come from the germline V gene. This CDR3 spans 14 amino acids. This chain's CDR3 is CASSVTGSNQPQHF. The CDR3 coding sequence is TGTGCCAGCAGCGTCACAGGTAGCAATCAGCCCCAGCATTTT.

The rearrangement joins TRBV6-1 to TRBJ1-6, with D uncertain. Trimming left V 6 bases short and J 8 bases short, with 11 bases between. The CDR3 covers 13 residues. The germline V gene has CDR1 MNHNS and CDR2 SASEGT. CDR3 nucleotide sequence: TGTGCCAGCAGGCCCTTCTTGGATTCACCCCTCCACTTT. Translation gives CASRPFLDSPLHF.

The J gene is TRBJ1-1, the V gene TRBV5-1; unclear D gene. The germline V gene encodes CDR1 SGHRS and CDR2 YFSETQ. The CDR3 is 14 amino acids. V was trimmed by 4 bases and J by 0 bases, leaving 10 bases between them. DNA of the CDR3: TGCGCCAGCAGCCCAATGACGGTGAACACTGAAGCTTTCTTT. Encoded protein: CASSPMTVNTEAFF.

Points on this clonotype: Since a much larger clone is just one base distant, this may be a read error. The J gene is TRBJ1-1, the V gene TRBV5-1; TRBD1 aligns across 7 bases. Germline V gives CDR1 SGHRS, CDR2 YFSETQ. The CDR3 runs 14 residues. This chain's CDR3 is CASSSTGLKTEAFF. The CDR3 DNA reads TGCGCCAGCAGCTCGACAGGGCTGAAGACTGAAGCTTTCTTT.

The chain has TRBV6-1 and TRBJ1-1; TRBD1 agrees at 9 bases. Per germline, CDR1 MNHNS and CDR2 SASEGT. This CDR3 contains 14 residues. V lost 5 bases and J lost 8; bases outside the gene matches: 9. CDR3 region: CASSKTQGADEAFF. CDR3 in DNA: TGTGCCAGCAGTAAGACACAGGGGGCTGACGAAGCTTTCTTT.

This clonotype was counted ten times or more. The chain combines TRBV6-2 or TRBV6-3 with TRBJ1-2; the match to TRBD1 covers 9 bases. The CDR3 runs to 12 residues. Germline V gene sequence: CDR1 MNHEY, CDR2 SVGEGT. V lost 6 bases and J lost 6; bases outside the gene matches: 2. The CDR3 spells CASRQGADGYTF. In DNA, the CDR3 is TGTGCCAGCAGACAGGGGGCTGATGGCTACACCTTC.

A word on this clonotype: A read error may explain this, as a much larger clone is one base away. The chain uses TRBV5-1 and TRBJ2-5; either TRBD1 or TRBD2 may supply D (5 bases each). This CDR3 has 13 amino acids. Per germline, CDR1 SGHRS and CDR2 YFSETQ. The CDR3 coding sequence is TGCGCCAGCAGCGTGGGACCGCAAGAGGCCCAGTACTTC. It is translated as CASSVGPQEAQYF.

This clonotype was seen many times. For the CDR3, the DNA is TGCGCCAGCAGCTTGACATTTGAGGAGACCCAGTACTTC. It specifies CASSLTFEETQYF. The chain uses TRBV5-1 and TRBJ2-5; no clear D gene. Per the germline V gene, CDR1 is SGHRS and CDR2 is YFSETQ. The germline V and J ends were trimmed by 1 base and 5 bases, with 9 bases remaining between them. The CDR3 runs 13 residues.

This clonotype was observed a handful of times. The rearrangement links TRBV27 to TRBJ1-2; 12 positions agree with TRBD1. J was trimmed by 7 bases and V by 6 bases; bases with no gene match: 12. CDR3 size: 16 residues. From germline, CDR1 is MNHEY and CDR2 SMNVEV (reference sequence). The CDR3 coding sequence is TGTGCCAGCAGACCCACCGGGACAGGGGGCTCGGGTGGCTACACCTTC. This codes for CASRPTGTGGSGGYTF.

V is TRBV4-2 and J is TRBJ2-7, with a possible D match to TRBD2 (5 bases). V lost 0 bases and J 2 bases, leaving 8 bases between the germline ends. The CDR3 totals 14 residues. Looked up from germline, CDR1 is LGHNA and CDR2 is YNFKEQ. CDR3 DNA: TGTGCCAGCAGCCAAGATCAGGAGGCCTACGAGCAGTACGTC. Residues: CASSQDQEAYEQYV.

In this sample, this clonotype turned up many times. The chain employs TRBV5-1 and TRBJ2-1, with TRBD2 matching over 9 bases. The CDR3 totals 16 residues. After removal of 4 bases from V and 0 bases from J, the junction contained 5 bases not matched to a gene. Per germline, CDR1 SGHRS and CDR2 YFSETQ. The CDR3 is CASSSGGTSSYNEQFF. CDR3 nucleotides: TGCGCCAGCAGCAGCGGGGGGACCAGCTCCTACAATGAGCAGTTCTTC.

This clonotype was seen many times. The chain carries TRBV18 and TRBJ2-2; D gene unclear. Trimming took 3 bases from V and 6 from J, leaving 8 bases between them. CDR1 is KGHSH, CDR2 LQKENI, per germline. This CDR3 contains 13 residues. The CDR3, as DNA: TGTGCCAGCTCACCCATCCAGTCCGGGGAGCTGTTTTTT. This codes for CASSPIQSGELFF.

This clonotype was detected many times. CDR3 residues: CASRSGQYLVGAFF. Written as DNA, the CDR3 is TGTGCCAGCAGAAGCGGACAGTACCTTGTTGGGGCTTTCTTT. The V and J genes are TRBV28 and TRBJ1-1; weak D call: TRBD1 (6 bases). The CDR3 totals 14 residues. The ends were cut back, 6 bases at V and 11 bases at J, with 22 bases in the middle. In germline, CDR1 is MDHEN, CDR2 SYDVKM.

The CDR3 DNA reads TGTGCCAGCAGCTTAGTGGGCGCCACTGGGGCCAACGTCCTGACTTTC. It yields the protein CASSLVGATGANVLTF. The genes are TRBV7-2 and TRBJ2-6; no clear D. The CDR3 sequence is 16 residues long. Trimming took 1 base from V and 2 from J, leaving 9 bases between them. Germline lookup yields CDR1 SGHTA and CDR2 FQGNSA.

In its sample, this clonotype was seen a few times. CDR3 region: CASSQGRPPNTEAFF. The CDR3 DNA reads as TGTGCCAGCAGCCAAGGACGCCCGCCGAACACTGAAGCTTTCTTT. V gene TRBV7-9 combines with J gene TRBJ1-1; D remains ambiguous. The CDR3 consists of 15 residues. Trimming left V 5 bases short and J 1 base short, with 14 bases between. The germline V gene encodes CDR1 SEHNR and CDR2 FQNEAQ (reference sequence).

The chain couples TRBV7-3 to TRBJ2-3; D could derive from TRBD1 or TRBD2 (5 bases each). The germline V and J ends were trimmed by 5 bases and 4 bases, with 19 bases remaining between them. The germline V gene encodes CDR1 SGHTA and CDR2 FQGTGA. The CDR3 is made up of 16 amino acids. The CDR3 region has the DNA TGTGCCAGCAGCCTAAGGCCGGGACCGACCGCAGATACGCAGTATTTT. Translated, it gives CASSLRPGPTADTQYF.